These 32 T cell receptor beta chains were all obtained from the same sample, sequenced in a study of T cells in Graves' hyperthyroidism and ophthalmopathy. Amplified TCR beta CDR3 regions came from RNA transcripts. The HTBI primer set was used in a first-round RT-PCR of the TCR CDR3. TCRdb analysed the multiplex PCR reads with MiXCR anew, one entry per CDR3 protein. The top ten hold roughly 29% of the sample, which has some 490,000 distinct CDR3 sequences, 15% to 20% seen once. The sample comprised blood. Receptors were obtained from a woman aged 25 to 39 with Graves' ophthalmopathy.

This rearrangement joins TRBV27 to TRBJ2-2; perhaps D is TRBD1 or TRBD2 (5 bases each). The germline CDR1 and CDR2 sequences are MNHEY and SMNVEV (reference sequence). The CDR3 totals 16 residues. The V end lost 2 bases, the J end lost 7 bases, and 17 bases lay between the germline ends. The CDR3 loop is CASSLPSGPNDGELFF. The CDR3 DNA reads TGTGCCAGCAGTTTACCCTCGGGACCGAACGACGGGGAGCTGTTTTTT.

V gene TRBV19 combines with J gene TRBJ1-1, with D possibly TRBD1 on 6 matching bases. V shed 7 bases and J shed 3 bases, with 12 bases lying between them. Germline V CDR1 and CDR2: LNHDA, SQIVND (reference sequence). The CDR3 has 13 residues. The CDR3 DNA is TGTGCCAGTATGGCAGGGGTCGACACTGAAGCTTTCTTT. Translating gives CASMAGVDTEAFF.

The CDR3 DNA sequence: TGCAGCGTTCAATCCCCCGGGGACATACCTGGAAACACCATATATTTT. It translates to CSVQSPGDIPGNTIYF. This chain uses TRBV29-1 with TRBJ1-3; TRBD1 might be the D (6 bases). Looked up from germline, CDR1 is SQVTM and CDR2 is ANQGSEA. Deletions cut 5 bases from V and 2 bases from J, with 19 bases between. This CDR3 has 16 amino acids.

This chain uses TRBV14 with TRBJ2-1, with TRBD1 as a possible D gene (6 bases). The CDR3 spans 15 residues. Deletions cut 1 base from V and 4 bases from J, with 11 bases between. Per germline, CDR1 SGHDN and CDR2 FVKESK. The CDR3 loop reads CASSQVRGFYNEQFF. Written as DNA, the CDR3 is TGTGCCAGCAGCCAAGTCAGGGGTTTTTACAATGAGCAGTTCTTC.

This clonotype appeared a few times. The chain combines TRBV28 with TRBJ1-4; 7 nucleotides agree with TRBD1. This CDR3 comprises 14 residues. CDR1 and CDR2 (germline): MDHEN, SYDVKM. V was pared by 3 bases and J by 8 bases, with 6 bases of the junction left unmatched. In DNA form, the CDR3 reads TGTGCCAGCAGTTTCCCAGGGGGACGAGAAAAACTGTTTTTT. The encoded protein is CASSFPGGREKLFF.

This clonotype was detected many times. The rearrangement uses TRBV20-1 and TRBJ1-2, with D unclear. The CDR3 sequence is 12 residues long. Germline loops: CDR1 DFQATT, CDR2 SNEGSKA (reference sequence). V dropped 0 bases and J dropped 11 bases, with 13 bases sitting between them. Written as DNA, the CDR3 is TGCAGTGCTAGAGATGCGTCAATCCGGTACACCTTC. Protein product: CSARDASIRYTF.

V and J are TRBV19 and TRBJ2-1; 8 bases line up with TRBD2. The CDR3 covers 15 residues. J lost 7 bases, V lost 10 bases, and 15 bases had no gene match. The germline V gene encodes CDR1 LNHDA and CDR2 SQIVND (reference sequence). CDR3 DNA: TGTGCCACTGACCCGACTGGCGGGGGGTGGAATGAGCAGTTCTTC. It specifies CATDPTGGGWNEQFF.

V gene TRBV28 combines with J gene TRBJ2-4; no definite D call. CDR3 size: 14 residues. Per germline, CDR1 MDHEN and CDR2 SYDVKM. The V and J ends lost 5 bases and 8 bases respectively, with 16 bases between them. CDR3 DNA sequence: TGTGCCAGCAGTCCCTCGGTAGGATGGGACATTCAGTACTTC. It is translated as CASSPSVGWDIQYF.

Details on this clonotype: A much larger clone differs from this one at a single base, so this may be a read error. This sequence joins TRBV10-3 and TRBJ1-2; 8 bases are shared with TRBD1. This CDR3 region has 14 residues. Trimming took 5 bases from V and 4 from J; bases not matched to a gene: 6. Germline CDR1 is ENHRY and CDR2 is SYGVKD. CDR3 protein: CAISRTGPVYGYTF. DNA of the CDR3: TGTGCCATCAGTCGGACAGGGCCGGTCTATGGCTACACCTTC.

This clonotype was observed a handful of times. The V gene is TRBV7-9, the J gene TRBJ2-3; D gene unclear. Trimming removed 1 base at V and 2 bases at J, with 10 bases between. The germline V gene has CDR1 SEHNR and CDR2 FQNEAQ (reference sequence). The length of the CDR3 is 15 residues. In nucleotides, the CDR3 is TGTGCCAGCAGCTTAGACGCGGCCTACACAGATACGCAGTATTTT. Translation: CASSLDAAYTDTQYF.

This clonotype has ten or more counts. The CDR3 DNA reads TGTGCCAGCACCCGAAGGCAGGACCACTACAATGAGCAGTTCTTC. Translated, it gives CASTRRQDHYNEQFF. The chain combines TRBV6-2 or TRBV6-3 with TRBJ2-1, with D unresolved. The CDR3 sequence is 15 residues long. CDR1 and CDR2 (germline): MNHEY, SVGEGT. V was trimmed by 7 bases and J by 3 bases, leaving 16 bases between them.

The CDR3: CASSQDRERPSYNEQFF. The CDR3 bases are TGTGCCAGCAGCCAAGATCGGGAGCGTCCCTCCTACAATGAGCAGTTCTTC. V gene TRBV7-2 combines with J gene TRBJ2-1; TRBD2 might be the D (6 bases). Trimming took 5 bases from V and 0 from J, leaving 17 bases between them. The CDR3 sequence is 17 residues long. Per germline, CDR1 SGHTA and CDR2 FQGNSA.

This clonotype has ten or more counts. CDR3 region: CASSLGEGGMGHAYNEQFF. The CDR3 DNA reads TGTGCCAGCAGCTTAGGGGAGGGAGGCATGGGGCATGCTTACAATGAGCAGTTCTTC. V is TRBV11-3 and J is TRBJ2-1, with 7 bases lining up with TRBD2. With 1 base clipped from V and 4 bases from J, the junction kept 16 bases outside the gene matches. CDR1 and CDR2 (germline): SGHNT, YENEEA. CDR3 length: 19 residues.

About this clonotype: One base away lies a much larger clone, so this may be a sequencing read error. The J gene is TRBJ2-5, the V gene TRBV15; no reliable D call. This CDR3 is 13 amino acids long. The germline CDR1 and CDR2 sequences are LNHNV and YYDKDF (reference sequence). Trimming stripped 3 bases from V and 5 bases from J, with 10 bases between. The CDR3 protein is CATSSVRHETQYF. In DNA, the CDR3 is TGTGCCACCAGCAGTGTTAGACACGAGACCCAGTACTTC. Based on the CDR3 plus reference TRBV15 and TRBJ2-5, the full variable domain is DAMVIQNPRYQVTQFGKPVTLSCSQTLNHNVMYWYQQKSSQAPKLLFHYYDKDFNNEADTPDNFQSRRPNTSFCFLDIRSPGLGDTAMYLCATSSVRHETQYFGPGTRLLVL.

This clonotype was counted between two and nine times. The genes are TRBV5-8 and TRBJ2-3; possibly TRBD2 for D (5 bases). There are 17 residues in the CDR3. Trimming cost V 1 base and J 0 bases, with 15 bases left between them. Germline V gene sequence: CDR1 SGHTS, CDR2 YDEGEE. CDR3 in amino acids: CASSLKRTGTSTDTQYF. CDR3 bases: TGTGCCAGCAGCTTGAAAAGGACTGGAACTAGCACAGATACGCAGTATTTT. The whole variable domain, filled in from reference TRBV5-8 and TRBJ2-3, reads EAGVTQSPTHLIKTRGQQATLRCSPISGHTSVYWYQQALGLGLQFLLWYDEGEERNRGNFPPRFSGRQFPNYSSELNVNALELEDSALYLCASSLKRTGTSTDTQYFGPGTRLTVL.

The chain links TRBV19 to TRBJ2-2; the match to TRBD2 covers 15 bases. CDR3 length equals 18 residues. The germline CDR1 and CDR2 sequences are LNHDA and SQIVND (reference sequence). J gave up 3 bases and V 5 bases, and 7 bases lay outside the gene matches. The CDR3 spells CASSPGTSGRFDTGELFF. As DNA, the CDR3 is TGTGCCAGTAGTCCAGGGACTAGCGGGAGGTTTGACACCGGGGAGCTGTTTTTT.

This clonotype has more than one count but fewer than ten. CDR3 in DNA: TGCGCCAGCGGGACAGTCTATGGCTACACCTTC. Encoded protein: CASGTVYGYTF. The V gene is TRBV4-1, the J gene TRBJ1-2; 7 nucleotides match TRBD1. CDR3 size: 11 residues. The ends lost 8 bases at V and 4 bases at J; junction bases unmatched: 1. Germline values: CDR1 MGHRA, CDR2 YSYEKL.

V usage is TRBV7-8 and J usage is TRBJ1-6; 9 bases fit TRBD1. The CDR3 length is 16 residues. V lost 5 bases and J lost 8; bases outside the gene matches: 10. Germline CDR1 reads SGHVS; CDR2 reads FQNEAQ. The DNA for the CDR3 is TGTGCCAGCAGCCCACCGGGACAGGGAGGATATTCACCCCTCCACTTT. This sequence encodes CASSPPGQGGYSPLHF.

This sequence joins TRBV28 and TRBJ1-2, with D perhaps matching TRBD1 (5 bases). Germline V gene lookup returns CDR1 MDHEN and CDR2 SYDVKM. The V gene lost 2 bases and the J gene lost 2 bases, with 12 bases spanning the gap. The CDR3 covers 15 residues. CDR3 loop: CASSLPTGLNYGYTF. The CDR3 DNA follows: TGTGCCAGCAGTTTACCCACAGGATTAAACTATGGCTACACCTTC.

This clonotype was seen at least ten times. V is TRBV7-2 and J is TRBJ1-2; D perhaps matches TRBD1 (6 bases). Germline CDR1 reads SGHTA; CDR2 reads FQGNSA. This CDR3 is 11 amino acids long. V was shortened by 5 bases and J by 8 bases, with 9 bases between the two germline ends. In DNA form, the CDR3 reads TGTGCCAGCAGCAATGGACAGGGCTACACCTTC. This translates into CASSNGQGYTF.

This chain connects TRBV20-1 to TRBJ2-3; D ambiguous. CDR3 size: 11 residues. Germline V CDR1 and CDR2: DFQATT, SNEGSKA (reference sequence). In nucleotides, the CDR3 is TGCAGCGAGCGCCCATCAGATACGCAGTATTTT. The encoded protein is CSERPSDTQYF.

This clonotype was observed a few times. V and J are TRBV5-6 and TRBJ2-1, with 13 bases identical to TRBD2. CDR1 is SGHDT and CDR2 is YYEEEE in the germline V gene. This CDR3 spans 19 amino acids. V was clipped by 0 bases and J by 6 bases; unmatched bases: 12. CDR3 in DNA: TGTGCCAGCAGCTTGGCTGGACTAGCGGGAGCGGGGGGCCTCAATGAGCAGTTCTTC. Protein product: CASSLAGLAGAGGLNEQFF.

Only a few counts were recorded for this clonotype. This chain links TRBV12-5 with TRBJ2-1; D uncertain. CDR1 LGHNT and CDR2 FRNRAP come from the germline V gene. The V end lost 2 bases, the J end lost 7 bases, and 9 bases lay between the germline ends. The CDR3 has 13 amino acids. CDR3: CASGLYMGNEQFF. The CDR3 nucleotides read TGTGCTAGTGGTTTGTATATGGGGAATGAGCAGTTCTTC. Based on the CDR3 plus reference TRBV12-5 and TRBJ2-1, the full variable domain is DARVTQTPRHKVTEMGQEVTMRCQPILGHNTVFWYRQTMMQGLELLAYFRNRAPLDDSGMPKDRFSAEMPDATLATLKIQPSEPRDSAVYFCASGLYMGNEQFFGPGTRLTVL.

The chain combines TRBV10-3 with TRBJ2-3; the match to TRBD1 covers 7 bases. From germline, CDR1 is ENHRY and CDR2 SYGVKD. V shed 0 bases and J 3 bases; nucleotides not matched to a gene: 12. The CDR3 totals 18 residues. The CDR3 DNA reads TGTGCCATCAGTGAGTCGGGGACAGACCCAAAATTAACAGATACGCAGTATTTT. Protein sequence: CAISESGTDPKLTDTQYF.

This clonotype appeared a few times. J is TRBJ1-1 and V is TRBV7-9, with D perhaps matching TRBD1 (6 bases). The CDR3 is 17 residues long. CDR1 is SEHNR, CDR2 FQNEAQ, per germline (reference sequence). Trimming left V 4 bases short and J 0 bases short, with 18 bases between. CDR3 nucleotide sequence: TGTGCCAGCAGCTCGGAGGGGGGCCGCCCTTTGAACACTGAAGCTTTCTTT. Translating it yields CASSSEGGRPLNTEAFF.

This clonotype has at least ten counts. V gene TRBV19 combines with J gene TRBJ2-7, with D perhaps matching TRBD1 or TRBD2 (5 bases each). V was shortened by 9 bases and J by 2 bases, with 11 bases between the two germline ends. This CDR3 is built from 12 residues. CDR1 is LNHDA, CDR2 SQIVND, per germline (reference sequence). The CDR3 loop is CASRDRAYEQYF. The CDR3 region has the DNA TGTGCCAGCCGGGACCGTGCCTACGAGCAGTACTTC.

This clonotype has at least ten counts. The chain combines TRBV28 with TRBJ1-2; D not certain. V dropped 4 bases and J dropped 13 bases, with 16 bases sitting between them. The CDR3 spans 12 residues. Germline V gives CDR1 MDHEN, CDR2 SYDVKM. The CDR3 sequence is CASSSGPERRTF. As DNA, the CDR3 is TGTGCCAGCAGTTCGGGTCCCGAGCGGCGCACCTTC.

The sample holds many counts of this clonotype. As DNA, the CDR3 is TGCGCCAGCAGCTCCGGAGGGGGCGGTGATACGCAGTATTTT. Protein product: CASSSGGGGDTQYF. The V and J genes are TRBV5-1 and TRBJ2-3, with D perhaps matching TRBD1 (7 bases). Germline CDR1 reads SGHRS; CDR2 reads YFSETQ. Trimming removed 3 bases from V and 6 bases from J, with 14 bases in between. The CDR3 length is 14 residues.

This clonotype has just a few counts. The chain has TRBV9 and TRBJ2-1; the D is unclear. From germline, CDR1 is SGDLS and CDR2 YYNGEE. Trimming cost V 0 bases and J 3 bases, with 13 bases left between them. This CDR3 is 16 amino acids long. The CDR3 nucleotides read TGTGCCAGCAGCGTAGGTGTCACAACGAACTACAATGAGCAGTTCTTC. Its protein is CASSVGVTTNYNEQFF.

At least ten counts were recorded for this clonotype. The chain is built from TRBV11-2 and TRBJ2-7; 11 bases are shared with TRBD2. V lost 5 bases, J lost 2 bases, and 8 bases stayed unmatched. Germline values: CDR1 SGHAT, CDR2 FQNNGV. There are 16 residues in the CDR3. The CDR3 loop is CASSQTSGSRPYEQYF. CDR3 sequence (DNA): TGTGCCAGCAGCCAAACTAGCGGGAGCAGACCCTACGAGCAGTACTTC.

This clonotype was seen ten or more times. The chain carries TRBV5-1 and TRBJ2-7, with TRBD1 as a possible D gene (6 bases). Germline-derived CDR1 and CDR2 are SGHRS and YFSETQ. Trimming took 4 bases from V and 2 from J, leaving 10 bases between them. The CDR3 runs to 13 residues. The CDR3 DNA reads as TGCGCCAGCAGCGCAGGACAGACCTACGAGCAGTACTTC. This encodes CASSAGQTYEQYF.

The V and J genes are TRBV27 and TRBJ2-7, with a weak D call TRBD1 (5 bases). Per germline, CDR1 MNHEY and CDR2 SMNVEV (reference sequence). Between the trimmed V and J ends, which lost 10 bases and 2 bases, there was a span of 15 bases. The CDR3 covers 13 residues. The CDR3 nucleotides are TGTGCCAACAGCCTAGGACAAACCTACGAGCAGTACTTC. As protein: CANSLGQTYEQYF.